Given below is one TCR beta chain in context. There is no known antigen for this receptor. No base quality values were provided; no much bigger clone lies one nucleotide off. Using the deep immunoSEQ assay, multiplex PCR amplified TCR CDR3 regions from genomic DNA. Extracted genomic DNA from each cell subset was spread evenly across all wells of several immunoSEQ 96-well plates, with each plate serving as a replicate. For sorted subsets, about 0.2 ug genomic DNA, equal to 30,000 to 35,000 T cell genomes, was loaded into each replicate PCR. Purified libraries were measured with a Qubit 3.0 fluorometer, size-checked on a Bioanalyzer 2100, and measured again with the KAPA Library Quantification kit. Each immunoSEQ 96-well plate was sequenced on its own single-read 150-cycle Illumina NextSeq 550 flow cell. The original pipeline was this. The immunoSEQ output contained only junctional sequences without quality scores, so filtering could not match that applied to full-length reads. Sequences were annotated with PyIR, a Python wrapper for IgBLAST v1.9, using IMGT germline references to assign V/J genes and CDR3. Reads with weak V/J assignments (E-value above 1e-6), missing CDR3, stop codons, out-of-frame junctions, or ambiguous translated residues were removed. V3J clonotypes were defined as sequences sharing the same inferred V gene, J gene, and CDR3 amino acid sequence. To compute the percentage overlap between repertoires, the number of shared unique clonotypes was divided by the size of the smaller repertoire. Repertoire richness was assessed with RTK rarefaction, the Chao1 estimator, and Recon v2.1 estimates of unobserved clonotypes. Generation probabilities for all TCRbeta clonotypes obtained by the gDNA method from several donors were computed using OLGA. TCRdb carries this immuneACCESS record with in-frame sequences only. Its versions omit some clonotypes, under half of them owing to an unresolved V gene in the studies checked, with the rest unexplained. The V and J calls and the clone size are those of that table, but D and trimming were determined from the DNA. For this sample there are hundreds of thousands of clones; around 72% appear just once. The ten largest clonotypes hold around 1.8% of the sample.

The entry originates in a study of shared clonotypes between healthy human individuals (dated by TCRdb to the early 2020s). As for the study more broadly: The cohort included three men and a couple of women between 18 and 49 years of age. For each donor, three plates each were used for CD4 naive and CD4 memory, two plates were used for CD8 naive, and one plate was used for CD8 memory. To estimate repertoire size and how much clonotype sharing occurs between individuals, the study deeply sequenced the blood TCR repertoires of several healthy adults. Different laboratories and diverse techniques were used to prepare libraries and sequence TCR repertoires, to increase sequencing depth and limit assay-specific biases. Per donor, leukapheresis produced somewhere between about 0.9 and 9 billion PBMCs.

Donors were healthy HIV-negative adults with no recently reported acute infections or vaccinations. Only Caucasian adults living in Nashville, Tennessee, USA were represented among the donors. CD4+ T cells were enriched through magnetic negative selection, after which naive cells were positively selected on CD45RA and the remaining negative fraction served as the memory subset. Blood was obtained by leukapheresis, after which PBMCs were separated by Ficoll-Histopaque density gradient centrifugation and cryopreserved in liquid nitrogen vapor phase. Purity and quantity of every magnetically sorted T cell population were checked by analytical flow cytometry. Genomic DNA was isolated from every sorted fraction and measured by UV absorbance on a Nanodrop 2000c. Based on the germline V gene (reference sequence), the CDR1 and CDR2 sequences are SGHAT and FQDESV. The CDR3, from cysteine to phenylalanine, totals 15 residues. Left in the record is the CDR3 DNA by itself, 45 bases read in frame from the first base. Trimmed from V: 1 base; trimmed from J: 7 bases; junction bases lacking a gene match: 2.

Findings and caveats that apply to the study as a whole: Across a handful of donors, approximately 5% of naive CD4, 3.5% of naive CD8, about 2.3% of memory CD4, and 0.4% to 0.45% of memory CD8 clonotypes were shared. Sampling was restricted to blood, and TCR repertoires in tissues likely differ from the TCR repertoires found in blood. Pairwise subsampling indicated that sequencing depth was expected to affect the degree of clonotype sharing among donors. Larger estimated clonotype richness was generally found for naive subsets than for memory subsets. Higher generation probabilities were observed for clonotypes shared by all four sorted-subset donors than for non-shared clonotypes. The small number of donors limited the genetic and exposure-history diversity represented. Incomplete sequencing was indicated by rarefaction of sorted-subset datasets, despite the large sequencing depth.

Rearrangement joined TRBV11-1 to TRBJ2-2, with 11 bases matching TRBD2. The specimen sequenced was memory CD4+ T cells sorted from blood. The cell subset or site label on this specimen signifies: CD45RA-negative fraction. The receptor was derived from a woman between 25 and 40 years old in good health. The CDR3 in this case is CASSLELAGVGELFF. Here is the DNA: TGTGCCAGCAGCTTAGAACTAGCGGGAGTCGGGGAGCTGTTTTTT. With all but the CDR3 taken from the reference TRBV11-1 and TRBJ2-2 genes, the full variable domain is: EAEVAQSPRYKITEKSQAVAFWCDPISGHATLYWYRQILGQGPELLVQFQDESVVDDSQLPKDRFSAERLKGVDSTLKIQPAELGDSAMYLCASSLELAGVGELFFGEGSRLTVL.